The rows below give T cell receptor beta chains drawn from one sample of a study of cytomegalovirus exposure and HLA in healthy donors. The table came from immunoSEQ multiplex PCR; TCRdb's copy has only in-frame clones and leaves some out. The repertoire consists of around 210,000 clones, with around 77% occurring once and the leading ten covering 2.5% to 3.5%. The source material was PBMCs. The receptors originated from a young woman in good health and CMV-seronegative. The CDR3 runs from the conserved cysteine through the conserved F or W. Each record gives: clone size, V gene, D gene, J gene, CDR3 DNA, CDR3 protein. The D gene is left open where the match is weak. Clone sizes are given selectively: once, few, many, or a class where the clone is expanded.

abundance: NA; v_gene: TRBV19; d_gene: NA; j_gene: TRBJ1-1; CDR3nt: TGTGCCAGTAGTATTGGGCGGGACTCGATGAACACTGAAGCTTTCTTT; CDR3aa: CASSIGRDSMNTEAFF
abundance: NA; v_gene: TRBV5-1; d_gene: TRBD1; j_gene: TRBJ1-5; CDR3nt: TGCGCCAGCGGCTTGGGACAGGGAAATCAGCCCCAGCATTTT; CDR3aa: CASGLGQGNQPQHF
abundance: NA; v_gene: TRBV4-1; d_gene: NA; j_gene: TRBJ1-2; CDR3nt: TGCGCCAGCAGCCAAGGAGACAGCGCCTATGGCTACACCTTC; CDR3aa: CASSQGDSAYGYTF
abundance: few; v_gene: TRBV6-4; d_gene: TRBD1; j_gene: TRBJ2-3; CDR3nt: TGTGCCAGCAGTGGCGGGACAGGGGTGGATACGCAGTATTTT; CDR3aa: CASSGGTGVDTQYF
abundance: NA; v_gene: TRBV5-1; d_gene: NA; j_gene: TRBJ2-7; CDR3nt: TGCGCCAGCACTACTACTGGAGGGGGCCTCGAGCAGTACTTC; CDR3aa: CASTTTGGGLEQYF
abundance: NA; v_gene: TRBV6-1; d_gene: TRBD1; j_gene: TRBJ2-7; CDR3nt: TGTGCCAGCAGGGGACAGCCCCTGAGCTCCTACGAGCAGTACTTC; CDR3aa: CASRGQPLSSYEQYF
abundance: NA; v_gene: TRBV5-1; d_gene: TRBD1; j_gene: TRBJ2-2; CDR3nt: TGCGCCAGCAGCTTCGCTGCTGGGTATGGGACAGGGGGCACCGGGGAGCTGTTTTTT; CDR3aa: CASSFAAGYGTGGTGELFF
abundance: few; v_gene: TRBV5-6; d_gene: NA; j_gene: TRBJ1-1; CDR3nt: TGTGCCAGCAGCTGGGCGTTGCAGACGAGTACTGAAGCTTTCTTT; CDR3aa: CASSWALQTSTEAFF
abundance: NA; v_gene: TRBV9; d_gene: TRBD2; j_gene: TRBJ2-1; CDR3nt: TGTGCCAGCAGGGCTACTAGCGGGGGCAATGAGCAGTTCTTC; CDR3aa: CASRATSGGNEQFF
abundance: NA; v_gene: TRBV10-3; d_gene: TRBD1; j_gene: TRBJ1-4; CDR3nt: TGTGCCATCAGCCTGGGACAGGGAAATGAAAAACTGTTTTTT; CDR3aa: CAISLGQGNEKLFF
abundance: NA; v_gene: TRBV18; d_gene: TRBD1; j_gene: TRBJ1-2; CDR3nt: TGTGCCAGCTCACGCTACCCCGGCCAAGACAGGGGTTCCTATGGCTACACCTTC; CDR3aa: CASSRYPGQDRGSYGYTF
abundance: NA; v_gene: TRBV6-5; d_gene: TRBD1; j_gene: TRBJ2-7; CDR3nt: TGTGCCAGCAGTCTGACAGGGAACTCCTACGAGCAGTACTTC; CDR3aa: CASSLTGNSYEQYF
abundance: once; v_gene: TRBV30; d_gene: TRBD1; j_gene: TRBJ1-5; CDR3nt: TGTGCCTGGAGTGTTGCAGACAGGGGCAATCAGCCCCAGCATTTT; CDR3aa: CAWSVADRGNQPQHF
abundance: NA; v_gene: TRBV27; d_gene: TRBD2; j_gene: TRBJ2-3; CDR3nt: TGTGCCAGCAGTTCCCTGGGACTAGCGGAAGATACGCAGTATTTT; CDR3aa: CASSSLGLAEDTQYF
abundance: NA; v_gene: TRBV2; d_gene: NA; j_gene: TRBJ1-1; CDR3nt: TGTGCCAGCAAGTTCAATCGGGTCTCTAGCGATGGGGCTTTCTTT; CDR3aa: CASKFNRVSSDGAFF
abundance: NA; v_gene: TRBV30; d_gene: NA; j_gene: TRBJ2-7; CDR3nt: TGTGCCTGGGGGACTCTTTTCCGCGAGCAGTACTTC; CDR3aa: CAWGTLFREQYF
abundance: many; v_gene: TRBV25-1; d_gene: NA; j_gene: TRBJ1-5; CDR3nt: TGTGCCAGCAGTGAAATCCCCGACATGAACAATCAGCCCCAGCATTTT; CDR3aa: CASSEIPDMNNQPQHF
abundance: NA; v_gene: TRBV5-4; d_gene: TRBD1; j_gene: TRBJ2-7; CDR3nt: TGTGCCAGCAGCTGGTTAGGGACAGCAGCCTACGAGCAGTACTTC; CDR3aa: CASSWLGTAAYEQYF
abundance: NA; v_gene: TRBV6-1; d_gene: NA; j_gene: TRBJ1-5; CDR3nt: TGTGCCAGCAGTGGCTCAGACGGGCAGCCCCAGCATTTT; CDR3aa: CASSGSDGQPQHF
abundance: NA; v_gene: TRBV6-6; d_gene: NA; j_gene: TRBJ1-6; CDR3nt: TGTGCCAGCAGCCACGGTAATAATTCACCCCTCCACTTT; CDR3aa: CASSHGNNSPLHF
abundance: NA; v_gene: TRBV5-5; d_gene: NA; j_gene: TRBJ2-1; CDR3nt: TGTGCCAGCAGCTTGGAAATCTGGGACACCGTTTACAATGAGCAGTTCTTC; CDR3aa: CASSLEIWDTVYNEQFF
abundance: NA; v_gene: TRBV6-5; d_gene: NA; j_gene: TRBJ1-2; CDR3nt: TGTGCCAGCAGTTACTCGGGGCGGGGGGGCTACTACACCTTC; CDR3aa: CASSYSGRGGYYTF
abundance: NA; v_gene: TRBV9; d_gene: NA; j_gene: TRBJ2-2; CDR3nt: TGTGCCAGCAGCGTACTAGGGGACACCGGGGAGCTGTTTTTT; CDR3aa: CASSVLGDTGELFF
abundance: NA; v_gene: TRBV5-1; d_gene: NA; j_gene: TRBJ2-7; CDR3nt: TGCGCCAGCAGATTGGGGCCCCTCTCCTACGAGCAGTACTTC; CDR3aa: CASRLGPLSYEQYF
abundance: NA; v_gene: TRBV10-3; d_gene: TRBD1; j_gene: TRBJ1-4; CDR3nt: TGTGCCATCAGTGACGGGACAGGGGTTGAAAAACTGTTTTTT; CDR3aa: CAISDGTGVEKLFF
abundance: NA; v_gene: TRBV13; d_gene: TRBD2; j_gene: TRBJ2-3; CDR3nt: TGTGCCAGCGGCCTGGGCGGGAGGCCAGATACGCAGTATTTT; CDR3aa: CASGLGGRPDTQYF
abundance: NA; v_gene: TRBV28; d_gene: NA; j_gene: TRBJ1-2; CDR3nt: TGTGCCAGCCTCACCCCTACAGGGTCTAACTATGGCTACACCTTC; CDR3aa: CASLTPTGSNYGYTF
abundance: few; v_gene: TRBV27; d_gene: NA; j_gene: TRBJ1-5; CDR3nt: TGTGCCAGCAGTTTAGAGTTCGATAGCAATCAGCCCCAGCATTTT; CDR3aa: CASSLEFDSNQPQHF
abundance: NA; v_gene: TRBV2; d_gene: TRBD2; j_gene: TRBJ2-7; CDR3nt: TGTGCCAGCAGACCACTAGCGGGAGCTGGTGGCGAGCAGTACTTC; CDR3aa: CASRPLAGAGGEQYF
abundance: NA; v_gene: TRBV7-8; d_gene: NA; j_gene: TRBJ2-1; CDR3nt: TGTGCCAGCAGCTCACGGGGGTTGAGCGATGAGCAGTTCTTC; CDR3aa: CASSSRGLSDEQFF
abundance: NA; v_gene: TRBV5-1; d_gene: NA; j_gene: TRBJ2-7; CDR3nt: TGCGCCAGCAGCCAGACGACAGCTTCCTACGAGCAGTACTTC; CDR3aa: CASSQTTASYEQYF
abundance: once; v_gene: TRBV11-2; d_gene: NA; j_gene: TRBJ1-2; CDR3nt: TGTGCCAGCAGCTTAAGCTACGGGGACTATGGCTACACCTTC; CDR3aa: CASSLSYGDYGYTF
abundance: NA; v_gene: TRBV30; d_gene: TRBD1; j_gene: TRBJ1-3; CDR3nt: TGTGCCTGGGGGACAGGGTTCACTGGAAACACCATATATTTT; CDR3aa: CAWGTGFTGNTIYF
abundance: NA; v_gene: TRBV19; d_gene: TRBD2; j_gene: TRBJ2-5; CDR3nt: TGTGCCAGTAGTATAGGCGGGGGGCCCCAAGAGACCCAGTACTTC; CDR3aa: CASSIGGGPQETQYF
abundance: NA; v_gene: TRBV7-2; d_gene: TRBD1; j_gene: TRBJ2-5; CDR3nt: TGTGCCAGCAGCTTGGGACAGGGACTTGAGGGGGAGACCCAGTACTTC; CDR3aa: CASSLGQGLEGETQYF
abundance: NA; v_gene: TRBV29-1; d_gene: NA; j_gene: TRBJ1-1; CDR3nt: TGCAGCGTTTCCAGGGCGGAGAGCACTGAAGCTTTCTTT; CDR3aa: CSVSRAESTEAFF
abundance: NA; v_gene: TRBV2; d_gene: TRBD1; j_gene: TRBJ2-3; CDR3nt: TGTGCCAGCAAACGGACAGGGGGGGCAGATACGCAGTATTTT; CDR3aa: CASKRTGGADTQYF
abundance: NA; v_gene: TRBV4-1; d_gene: NA; j_gene: TRBJ1-3; CDR3nt: TGCGCCAGCAGCCAAGTCGGGACTCGGGACACCATATATTTT; CDR3aa: CASSQVGTRDTIYF
abundance: few; v_gene: TRBV7-9; d_gene: NA; j_gene: TRBJ1-5; CDR3nt: TGTTCCAGTGGAGGACCGTATAGCAATCAGCCCCAGCATTTT; CDR3aa: CSSGGPYSNQPQHF
abundance: NA; v_gene: TRBV5-8; d_gene: TRBD1; j_gene: TRBJ1-1; CDR3nt: TGTGCCATCCCGGGGACAGGGAACACTGAAGCTTTCTTT; CDR3aa: CAIPGTGNTEAFF
abundance: NA; v_gene: TRBV5-1; d_gene: TRBD1; j_gene: TRBJ2-1; CDR3nt: TGCGCCAGCAGCTTTGGCAGGGGGCTGGTCAATGAGCAGTTCTTC; CDR3aa: CASSFGRGLVNEQFF
abundance: NA; v_gene: TRBV19; d_gene: NA; j_gene: TRBJ2-3; CDR3nt: TGTGCCAGTAGTATTTCGGGAGTATTAGATACGCAGTATTTT; CDR3aa: CASSISGVLDTQYF
abundance: NA; v_gene: TRBV7-9; d_gene: NA; j_gene: TRBJ1-1; CDR3nt: TGTTCCAGCATACTAGGGAACACTGAAGCTTTCTTT; CDR3aa: CSSILGNTEAFF
abundance: NA; v_gene: TRBV5-4; d_gene: NA; j_gene: TRBJ2-4; CDR3nt: TGTGCCAGCAGCTTGGTACCAGGGGAAAGTGCCATTCAGTACTTC; CDR3aa: CASSLVPGESAIQYF
abundance: NA; v_gene: TRBV28; d_gene: NA; j_gene: TRBJ2-5; CDR3nt: TGTGCCAGCAGTTTATGGGACAATCCAGAGACCCAGTACTTC; CDR3aa: CASSLWDNPETQYF
abundance: NA; v_gene: TRBV2; d_gene: NA; j_gene: TRBJ1-1; CDR3nt: TGTGCCAGCAGGGGGCGGTCTGAAGCTTTCTTT; CDR3aa: CASRGRSEAFF
abundance: few; v_gene: TRBV4-1; d_gene: TRBD2; j_gene: TRBJ2-7; CDR3nt: TGCGCCAGCAGCCAAGGGCCGGTCATAGCGGGAGGTTCCTACGAGCAGTACTTC; CDR3aa: CASSQGPVIAGGSYEQYF
abundance: NA; v_gene: TRBV4-2; d_gene: TRBD1; j_gene: TRBJ1-2; CDR3nt: TGTGCCAGCAGCCAAGGGACAGGGGGATTAGGCTATGGCTACACCTTC; CDR3aa: CASSQGTGGLGYGYTF
abundance: NA; v_gene: TRBV28; d_gene: TRBD1; j_gene: TRBJ1-5; CDR3nt: TGTGCCAGCAGGATACAGGGGGGGATTCAGCCCCAGCATTTT; CDR3aa: CASRIQGGIQPQHF
abundance: NA; v_gene: TRBV18; d_gene: NA; j_gene: TRBJ2-7; CDR3nt: TGTGCCAGCTCCCTTCTGGCCATATACGAGCAGTACTTC; CDR3aa: CASSLLAIYEQYF
abundance: few; v_gene: TRBV4-1; d_gene: NA; j_gene: TRBJ1-3; CDR3nt: TGCGCCAGCAGCTTGGGTGCCACGAGGGGAAACACCATATATTTT; CDR3aa: CASSLGATRGNTIYF